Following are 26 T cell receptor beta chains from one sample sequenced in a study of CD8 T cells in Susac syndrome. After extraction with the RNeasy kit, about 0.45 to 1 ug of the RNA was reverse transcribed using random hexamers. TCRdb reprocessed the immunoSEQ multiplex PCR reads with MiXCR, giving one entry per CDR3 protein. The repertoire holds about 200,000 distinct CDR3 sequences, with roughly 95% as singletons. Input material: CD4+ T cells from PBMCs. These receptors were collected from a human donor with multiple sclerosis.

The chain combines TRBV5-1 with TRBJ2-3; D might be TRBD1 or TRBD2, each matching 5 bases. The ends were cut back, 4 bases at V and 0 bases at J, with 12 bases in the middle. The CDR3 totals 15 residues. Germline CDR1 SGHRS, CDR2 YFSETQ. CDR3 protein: CASSHPGPSTDTQYF. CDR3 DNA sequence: TGCGCCAGCAGCCATCCGGGACCCAGCACAGATACGCAGTATTTT.

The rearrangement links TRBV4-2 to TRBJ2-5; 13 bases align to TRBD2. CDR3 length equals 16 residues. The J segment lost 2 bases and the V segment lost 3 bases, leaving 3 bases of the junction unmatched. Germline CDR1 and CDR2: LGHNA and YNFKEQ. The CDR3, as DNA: TGTGCCAGCAGCCACGGGACTAGCGGGGAGCAAGAGACCCAGTACTTC. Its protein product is CASSHGTSGEQETQYF.

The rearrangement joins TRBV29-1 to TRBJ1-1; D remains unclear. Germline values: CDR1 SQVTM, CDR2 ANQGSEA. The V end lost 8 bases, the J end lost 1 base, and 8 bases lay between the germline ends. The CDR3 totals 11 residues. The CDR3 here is CSSLGNTEAFF. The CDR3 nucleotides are TGCAGCTCTTTGGGGAACACTGAAGCTTTCTTT.

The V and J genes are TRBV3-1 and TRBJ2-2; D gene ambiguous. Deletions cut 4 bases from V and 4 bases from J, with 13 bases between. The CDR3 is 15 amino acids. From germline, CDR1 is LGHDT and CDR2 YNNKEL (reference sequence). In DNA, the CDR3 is TGTGCCAGCAGCCCTAGTGAAAGGGTCACCGGGGAGCTGTTTTTT. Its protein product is CASSPSERVTGELFF.

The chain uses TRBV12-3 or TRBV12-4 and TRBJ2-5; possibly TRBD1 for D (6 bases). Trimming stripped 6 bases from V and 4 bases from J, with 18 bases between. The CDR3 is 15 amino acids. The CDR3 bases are TGTGCCAGCAGCACAGGGAACCTGAGGCGAGAGACCCAGTACTTC. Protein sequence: CASSTGNLRRETQYF.

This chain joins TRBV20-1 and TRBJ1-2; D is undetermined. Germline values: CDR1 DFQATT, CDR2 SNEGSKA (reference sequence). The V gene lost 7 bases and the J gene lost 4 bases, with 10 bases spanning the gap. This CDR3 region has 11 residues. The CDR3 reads CSVPSAYGYTF. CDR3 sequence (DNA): TGCAGTGTGCCGTCAGCCTATGGCTACACCTTC.

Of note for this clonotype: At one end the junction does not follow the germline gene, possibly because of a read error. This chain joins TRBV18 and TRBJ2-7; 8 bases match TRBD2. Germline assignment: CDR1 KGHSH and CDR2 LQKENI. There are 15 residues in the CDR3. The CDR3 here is CASSSPRGGLHEQYF. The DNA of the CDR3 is TGTGCCAGCTCATCACCTCGGGGGGGCCTCCACGAGCAGTACTTC.

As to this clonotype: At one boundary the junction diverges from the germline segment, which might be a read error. DNA for the CDR3: TGTGCCAGCAGTGCACTACAGGGCTATGAGCAGATCTTC. It codes for CASSALQGYEQIF. This chain links TRBV25-1 with TRBJ2-1; a possible D gene is TRBD1 (6 bases). Germline CDR1 and CDR2: MGHDK and SYGVNS. The CDR3 has 13 residues.

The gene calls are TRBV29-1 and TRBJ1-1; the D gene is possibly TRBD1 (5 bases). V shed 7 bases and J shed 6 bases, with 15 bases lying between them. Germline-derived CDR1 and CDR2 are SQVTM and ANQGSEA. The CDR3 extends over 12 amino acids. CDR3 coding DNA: TGCAGCGCCATAGGGGTTATGCCTGAAGCTTTCTTT. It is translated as CSAIGVMPEAFF.

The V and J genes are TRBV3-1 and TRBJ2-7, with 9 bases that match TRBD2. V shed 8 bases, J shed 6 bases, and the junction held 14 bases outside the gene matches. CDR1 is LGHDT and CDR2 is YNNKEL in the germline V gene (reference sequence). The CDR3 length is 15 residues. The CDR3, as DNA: TGTGCCAGCTCTCGTAGCGGGGGTCAAAAAGGCGAGCAGTACTTC. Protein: CASSRSGGQKGEQYF.

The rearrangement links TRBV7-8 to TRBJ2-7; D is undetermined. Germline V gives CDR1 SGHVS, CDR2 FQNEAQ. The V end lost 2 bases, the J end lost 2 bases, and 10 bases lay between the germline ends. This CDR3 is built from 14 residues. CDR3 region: CASSLLDGAYEQYF. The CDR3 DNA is TGTGCCAGCAGCTTATTAGACGGCGCCTACGAGCAGTACTTC.

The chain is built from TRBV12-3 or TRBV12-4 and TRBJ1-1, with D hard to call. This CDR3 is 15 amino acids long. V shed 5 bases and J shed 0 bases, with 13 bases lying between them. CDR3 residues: CASSPRAHMNTEAFF. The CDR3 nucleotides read TGTGCCAGCAGTCCCCGGGCCCACATGAACACTGAAGCTTTCTTT.

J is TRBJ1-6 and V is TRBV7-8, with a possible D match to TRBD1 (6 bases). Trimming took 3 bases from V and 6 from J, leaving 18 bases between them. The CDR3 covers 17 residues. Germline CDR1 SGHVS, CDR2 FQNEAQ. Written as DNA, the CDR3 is TGTGCCAGCAGCTTCGATCGAGCGGACAGCAGTAATTCACCCCTCCACTTT. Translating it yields CASSFDRADSSNSPLHF.

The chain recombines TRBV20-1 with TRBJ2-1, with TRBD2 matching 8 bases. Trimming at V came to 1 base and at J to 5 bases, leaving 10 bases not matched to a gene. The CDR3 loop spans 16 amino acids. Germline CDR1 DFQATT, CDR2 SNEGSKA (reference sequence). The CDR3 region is CSARVWKVAGHNEQFF. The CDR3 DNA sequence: TGCAGTGCTAGAGTGTGGAAGGTAGCGGGGCACAATGAGCAGTTCTTC.

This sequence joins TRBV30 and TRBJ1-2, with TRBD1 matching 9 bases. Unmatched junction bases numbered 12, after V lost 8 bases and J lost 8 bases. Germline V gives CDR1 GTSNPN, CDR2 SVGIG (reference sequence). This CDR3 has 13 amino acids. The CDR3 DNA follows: TGTGCCGGCCTACAACAGGGGGCGAGGGGCTACACCTTC. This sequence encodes CAGLQQGARGYTF.

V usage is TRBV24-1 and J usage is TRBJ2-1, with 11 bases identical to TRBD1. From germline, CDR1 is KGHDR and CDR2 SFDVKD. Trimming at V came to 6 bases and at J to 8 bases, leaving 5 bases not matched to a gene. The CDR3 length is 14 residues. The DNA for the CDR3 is TGTGCCACCAGTCTGGGACAGGGGGGCGATGAGCAGTTCTTC. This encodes CATSLGQGGDEQFF.

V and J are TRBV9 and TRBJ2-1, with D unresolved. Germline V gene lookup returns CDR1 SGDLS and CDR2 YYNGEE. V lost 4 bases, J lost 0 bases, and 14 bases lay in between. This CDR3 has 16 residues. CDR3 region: CASSPRYRSSYNEQFF. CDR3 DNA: TGTGCCAGCAGCCCCCGGTACCGAAGCTCCTACAATGAGCAGTTCTTC. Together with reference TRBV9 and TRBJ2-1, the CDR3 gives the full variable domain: DSGVTQTPKHLITATGQRVTLRCSPRSGDLSVYWYQQSLDQGLQFLIQYYNGEERAKGNILERFSAQQFPDLHSELNLSSLELGDSALYFCASSPRYRSSYNEQFFGPGTRLTVL.

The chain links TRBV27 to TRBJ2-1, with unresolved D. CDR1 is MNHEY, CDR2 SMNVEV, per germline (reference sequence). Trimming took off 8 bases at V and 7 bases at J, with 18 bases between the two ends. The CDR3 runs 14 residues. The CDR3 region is CASGSRYGTNEQFF. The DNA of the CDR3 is TGTGCCAGCGGCTCCCGGTATGGCACGAATGAGCAGTTCTTC.

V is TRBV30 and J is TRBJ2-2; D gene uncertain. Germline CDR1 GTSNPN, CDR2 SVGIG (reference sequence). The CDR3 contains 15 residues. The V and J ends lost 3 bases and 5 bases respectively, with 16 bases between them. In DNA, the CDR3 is TGTGCCTGGAGAGATCCCGCCGGGCCGACCGGGGAGCTGTTTTTT. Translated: CAWRDPAGPTGELFF.

The CDR3 region is CASSEGQVGQPQHF. DNA of the CDR3: TGTGCCAGCAGTGAGGGACAGGTAGGACAGCCCCAGCATTTT. J is TRBJ1-5 and V is TRBV2, with 8 bases identical to TRBD1. Trimming removed 3 bases from V and 7 bases from J; junction bases left unmatched: 5. Germline CDR1 is SNHLY and CDR2 is FYNNEI. The length of the CDR3 is 14 residues.

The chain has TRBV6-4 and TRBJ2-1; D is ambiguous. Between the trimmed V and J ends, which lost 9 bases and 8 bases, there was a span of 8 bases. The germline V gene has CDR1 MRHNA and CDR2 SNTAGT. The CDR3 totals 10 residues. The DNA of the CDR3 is TGTGCCAGGACTTGCGATGAGCAGTTCTTC. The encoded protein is CARTCDEQFF.

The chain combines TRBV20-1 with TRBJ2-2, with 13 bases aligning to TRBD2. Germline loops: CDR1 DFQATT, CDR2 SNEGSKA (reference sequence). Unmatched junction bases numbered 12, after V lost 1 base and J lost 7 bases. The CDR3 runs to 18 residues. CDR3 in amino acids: CSARGLKRTSGSVGELFF. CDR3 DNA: TGCAGTGCTAGAGGTTTGAAGCGGACTAGCGGGAGCGTCGGGGAGCTGTTTTTT.

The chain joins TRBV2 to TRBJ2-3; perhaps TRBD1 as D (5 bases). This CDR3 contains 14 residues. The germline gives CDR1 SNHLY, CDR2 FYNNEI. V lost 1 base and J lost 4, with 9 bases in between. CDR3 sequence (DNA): TGTGCCAGCAGTGAAGTAAGGGGCCCAGATACGCAGTATTTT. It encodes CASSEVRGPDTQYF.

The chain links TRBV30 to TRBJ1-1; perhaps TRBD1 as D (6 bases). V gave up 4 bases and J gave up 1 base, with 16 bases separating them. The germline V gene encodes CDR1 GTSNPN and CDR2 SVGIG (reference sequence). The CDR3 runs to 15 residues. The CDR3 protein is CAWTPRTAGNTEAFF. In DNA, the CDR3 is TGTGCCTGGACCCCGCGGACAGCCGGGAACACTGAAGCTTTCTTT. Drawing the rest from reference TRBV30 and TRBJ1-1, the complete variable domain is SQTIHQWPATLVQPVGSPLSLECTVEGTSNPNLYWYRQAAGRGLQLLFYSVGIGQISSEVPQNLSASRPQDRQFILSSKKLLLSDSGFYLCAWTPRTAGNTEAFFGQGTRLTVV.

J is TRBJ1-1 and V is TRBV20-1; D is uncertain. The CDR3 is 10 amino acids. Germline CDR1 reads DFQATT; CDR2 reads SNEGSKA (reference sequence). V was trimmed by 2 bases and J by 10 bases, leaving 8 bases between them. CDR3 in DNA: TGCAGTGCTAGAAAGGCGGGAGCTTTCTTT. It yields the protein CSARKAGAFF.

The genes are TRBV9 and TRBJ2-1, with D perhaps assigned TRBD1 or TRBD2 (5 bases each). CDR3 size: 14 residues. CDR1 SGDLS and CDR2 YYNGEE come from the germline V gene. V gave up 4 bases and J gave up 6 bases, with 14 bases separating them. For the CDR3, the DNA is TGTGCCAGCAGCCCCGGGACGCACCTCAATGAGCAGTTCTTC. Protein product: CASSPGTHLNEQFF.